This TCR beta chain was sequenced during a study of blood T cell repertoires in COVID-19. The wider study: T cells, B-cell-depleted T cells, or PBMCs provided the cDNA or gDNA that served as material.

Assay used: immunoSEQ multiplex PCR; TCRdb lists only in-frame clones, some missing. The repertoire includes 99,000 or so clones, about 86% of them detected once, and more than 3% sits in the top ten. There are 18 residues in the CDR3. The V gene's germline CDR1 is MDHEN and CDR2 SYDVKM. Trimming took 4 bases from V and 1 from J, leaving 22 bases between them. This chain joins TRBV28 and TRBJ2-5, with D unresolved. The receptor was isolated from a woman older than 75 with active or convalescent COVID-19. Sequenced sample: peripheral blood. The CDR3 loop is CASSSLTTSRSSQETQYF. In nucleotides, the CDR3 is TGTGCCAGCAGTTCCCTTACCACGTCTAGGTCGTCCCAAGAGACCCAGTACTTC.